The rows below give T cell receptor beta chains drawn from one sample of a study of blood T cell repertoires in COVID-19. The repertoire was sequenced with immunoSEQ multiplex PCR; TCRdb's copy has only in-frame clones and lacks some. This table holds about 51,000 clones, 86% found once. Sequenced: peripheral blood. Receptors originate from a man aged 55 to 70 with acute or convalescent COVID-19. The CDR3 runs from the conserved cysteine through the conserved F or W. The D gene is left open where the match is weak. The listing skips clone size in some rows; elsewhere it reads once, few, many or a size class.

J gene: TRBJ1-5; clone size: .; D gene: .; V gene: TRBV6-5; CDR3 protein: CASSSDRRGNQPQHF; CDR3 DNA: TGTGCCAGCAGTTCCGACAGACGCGGCAATCAGCCCCAGCATTTT
J gene: TRBJ2-2; clone size: .; D gene: .; V gene: TRBV29-1; CDR3 protein: CSVYGLVNTGELFF; CDR3 DNA: TGCAGCGTTTACGGCCTAGTGAACACCGGGGAGCTGTTTTTT
J gene: TRBJ2-7; clone size: .; D gene: TRBD2; V gene: TRBV6-5; CDR3 protein: CASSPTTSGIYEQYF; CDR3 DNA: TGTGCCAGCAGTCCTACGACTAGCGGGATCTACGAGCAGTACTTC
J gene: TRBJ2-7; clone size: .; D gene: .; V gene: TRBV5-1; CDR3 protein: CASSLEAGGGYEQYF; CDR3 DNA: TGCGCCAGCAGCTTGGAGGCAGGGGGAGGATACGAGCAGTACTTC
J gene: TRBJ2-1; clone size: .; D gene: TRBD1; V gene: TRBV24-1; CDR3 protein: CATSSRTGPPNEQFF; CDR3 DNA: TGTGCCACCAGTTCACGGACAGGGCCCCCCAATGAGCAGTTCTTC
J gene: TRBJ2-3; clone size: .; D gene: TRBD2; V gene: TRBV3-1/TRBV3-2; CDR3 protein: CASSQDHPSGRAGTDTQYF; CDR3 DNA: TGTGCCAGCAGCCAAGATCATCCTAGCGGGAGGGCCGGGACAGATACGCAGTATTTT
J gene: TRBJ1-4; clone size: .; D gene: .; V gene: TRBV5-1; CDR3 protein: CASSFGGSNEKLFF; CDR3 DNA: TGCGCCAGCAGCTTCGGGGGTTCTAATGAAAAACTGTTTTTT
J gene: TRBJ2-7; clone size: .; D gene: TRBD1; V gene: TRBV27; CDR3 protein: CASSLRGQRNYEQYF; CDR3 DNA: TGTGCCAGCAGTTTAAGGGGACAGCGAAACTACGAGCAGTACTTC
J gene: TRBJ2-7; clone size: .; D gene: TRBD2; V gene: TRBV11-2; CDR3 protein: CAGLGHSQNISYEQYF; CDR3 DNA: TGTGCCGGACTAGGGCATAGTCAGAACATCTCCTACGAGCAGTACTTC
J gene: TRBJ2-4; clone size: .; D gene: TRBD2; V gene: TRBV4-2; CDR3 protein: CASSLFRSSGRGKNIQYF; CDR3 DNA: TGTGCCAGCAGCCTGTTCCGGTCTAGCGGGAGGGGTAAAAACATTCAGTACTTC
J gene: TRBJ1-1; clone size: .; D gene: .; V gene: TRBV29-1; CDR3 protein: CSARTGGQNTEAFF; CDR3 DNA: TGCAGCGCCCGGACTGGCGGGCAGAACACTGAAGCTTTCTTT
J gene: TRBJ2-1; clone size: .; D gene: .; V gene: TRBV5-1; CDR3 protein: CASSPVAALLTTGTEQFF; CDR3 DNA: TGCGCCAGCAGCCCCGTTGCCGCTCTACTCACGACAGGTACTGAGCAGTTCTTC
J gene: TRBJ1-1; clone size: few; D gene: .; V gene: TRBV7-9; CDR3 protein: CATSSVNTEAFF; CDR3 DNA: TGTGCCACGTCCTCCGTTAACACTGAAGCTTTCTTT
J gene: TRBJ2-3; clone size: .; D gene: .; V gene: TRBV5-5; CDR3 protein: CASSPSGTDTQYF; CDR3 DNA: TGTGCCAGCAGCCCCTCGGGAACAGATACGCAGTATTTT
J gene: TRBJ2-7; clone size: .; D gene: .; V gene: TRBV2; CDR3 protein: CASSGDLPSYEQYF; CDR3 DNA: TGTGCCAGCAGTGGGGACTTACCCTCCTACGAGCAGTACTTC
J gene: TRBJ2-1; clone size: .; D gene: TRBD2; V gene: TRBV27; CDR3 protein: CASSPPGTSGVNEQFF; CDR3 DNA: TGTGCCAGCAGCCCCCCCGGGACTAGCGGGGTCAATGAGCAGTTCTTC
J gene: TRBJ1-5; clone size: .; D gene: .; V gene: TRBV5-5; CDR3 protein: CASSRGGEQPQHF; CDR3 DNA: TGTGCCAGCAGCCGCGGGGGCGAGCAGCCCCAGCATTTT
J gene: TRBJ1-1; clone size: .; D gene: TRBD1; V gene: TRBV4-1; CDR3 protein: CASSQGGWGTDLTEAQAFF; CDR3 DNA: TGCGCCAGCAGCCAAGGGGGTTGGGGGACAGATCTCACTGAAGCACAAGCTTTCTTT
J gene: TRBJ2-1; clone size: .; D gene: .; V gene: TRBV5-8; CDR3 protein: CASSLMGGNEQFF; CDR3 DNA: TGTGCCAGCAGCTTGATGGGGGGCAATGAGCAGTTCTTC
J gene: TRBJ1-2; clone size: .; D gene: TRBD1; V gene: TRBV28; CDR3 protein: CASRSSGTGEVYGYTF; CDR3 DNA: TGTGCCAGCCGAAGTTCTGGGACAGGGGAAGTCTATGGCTACACCTTC
J gene: TRBJ2-3; clone size: .; D gene: TRBD1; V gene: TRBV19; CDR3 protein: CASSQSGTGSADTQYF; CDR3 DNA: TGTGCCAGTAGTCAATCAGGGACAGGGTCGGCAGATACGCAGTATTTT
J gene: TRBJ1-5; clone size: .; D gene: .; V gene: TRBV21-1; CDR3 protein: CASSKESQGGNQPQHF; CDR3 DNA: TGTGCCAGCAGCAAAGAATCACAGGGAGGCAATCAGCCCCAGCATTTT
J gene: TRBJ2-1; clone size: .; D gene: TRBD1; V gene: TRBV4-3; CDR3 protein: CASSQGQVDNEQFF; CDR3 DNA: TGCGCCAGCAGCCAGGGACAGGTCGACAATGAGCAGTTCTTC
J gene: TRBJ2-7; clone size: .; D gene: TRBD2; V gene: TRBV9; CDR3 protein: CASSPPAGGRYEQYF; CDR3 DNA: TGTGCCAGCAGCCCCCCGGCGGGGGGGCGCTACGAGCAGTACTTC
J gene: TRBJ1-1; clone size: .; D gene: TRBD1; V gene: TRBV11-3; CDR3 protein: CASSLSAGGRTEAFF; CDR3 DNA: TGTGCCAGCAGCTTATCGGCAGGGGGGAGGACTGAAGCTTTCTTT
J gene: TRBJ1-6; clone size: .; D gene: .; V gene: TRBV19; CDR3 protein: CASSSGQPGLNSPLHF; CDR3 DNA: TGTGCCAGTAGTTCCGGACAGCCCGGGCTCAATTCACCCCTCCACTTT
J gene: TRBJ2-7; clone size: .; D gene: .; V gene: TRBV5-4; CDR3 protein: CASSFGGLTYEQYF; CDR3 DNA: TGTGCCAGCAGCTTCGGCGGACTTACCTACGAGCAGTACTTC
J gene: TRBJ2-7; clone size: .; D gene: .; V gene: TRBV6-5; CDR3 protein: CASSYSTGTYEQYF; CDR3 DNA: TGTGCCAGCAGTTACTCTACAGGGACCTACGAGCAGTACTTC
J gene: TRBJ2-5; clone size: .; D gene: TRBD2; V gene: TRBV14; CDR3 protein: CASSQEKAGGRETQYF; CDR3 DNA: TGTGCCAGCAGCCAAGAAAAAGCGGGAGGGCGTGAGACCCAGTACTTC
J gene: TRBJ1-2; clone size: .; D gene: TRBD1; V gene: TRBV15; CDR3 protein: CAIGGQGAYGYTF; CDR3 DNA: TGTGCCATAGGGGGACAGGGGGCCTATGGCTACACCTTC
J gene: TRBJ2-1; clone size: .; D gene: TRBD2; V gene: TRBV4-1; CDR3 protein: CASSQDRGASGSYNEQFF; CDR3 DNA: TGCGCCAGCAGCCAAGATCGAGGCGCTAGCGGCTCCTACAATGAGCAGTTCTTC
J gene: TRBJ1-1; clone size: .; D gene: .; V gene: TRBV19; CDR3 protein: CASSITATTNTEAFF; CDR3 DNA: TGTGCCAGTAGTATAACAGCAACAACGAACACTGAAGCTTTCTTT
J gene: TRBJ2-3; clone size: .; D gene: TRBD2; V gene: TRBV2; CDR3 protein: CASSFAGTSVTDTQYF; CDR3 DNA: TGTGCCAGCAGTTTTGCCGGGACTAGCGTCACAGATACGCAGTATTTT
J gene: TRBJ2-2; clone size: .; D gene: .; V gene: TRBV4-3; CDR3 protein: CASSQDPRNTGELFF; CDR3 DNA: TGCGCCAGCAGCCAAGATCCTAGGAACACCGGGGAGCTGTTTTTT
J gene: TRBJ2-2; clone size: .; D gene: .; V gene: TRBV28; CDR3 protein: CASSTRTYPPGELFF; CDR3 DNA: TGTGCCAGCAGTACGCGGACATATCCCCCCGGGGAGCTGTTTTTT
J gene: TRBJ1-6; clone size: .; D gene: .; V gene: TRBV6-5; CDR3 protein: CASSEYNSPLHF; CDR3 DNA: TGTGCCAGCTCGGAGTATAATTCACCCCTCCACTTT
J gene: TRBJ1-4; clone size: .; D gene: .; V gene: TRBV18; CDR3 protein: CASSPGRDEKLFF; CDR3 DNA: TGTGCCAGCTCACCGGGGAGGGATGAAAAACTGTTTTTT
J gene: TRBJ1-1; clone size: .; D gene: .; V gene: TRBV7-2; CDR3 protein: CASSLGGDTEAFF; CDR3 DNA: TGTGCCAGCAGCTTAGGGGGGGACACTGAAGCTTTCTTT
J gene: TRBJ1-1; clone size: .; D gene: .; V gene: TRBV14; CDR3 protein: CASSQDLLRGMNTEAFF; CDR3 DNA: TGTGCCAGCAGCCAAGATCTGTTGCGGGGGATGAACACTGAAGCTTTCTTT
J gene: TRBJ1-1; clone size: .; D gene: TRBD1; V gene: TRBV6-5; CDR3 protein: CASRRQGESTEAFF; CDR3 DNA: TGTGCCAGCAGAAGACAGGGGGAAAGCACTGAAGCTTTCTTT
J gene: TRBJ1-1; clone size: .; D gene: .; V gene: TRBV6-6; CDR3 protein: CASSYSIVQVNTEAFF; CDR3 DNA: TGTGCCAGCAGTTACTCGATTGTACAGGTGAACACTGAAGCTTTCTTT
J gene: TRBJ1-2; clone size: once; D gene: TRBD1; V gene: TRBV12-3/TRBV12-4; CDR3 protein: CASGQDYGYTF; CDR3 DNA: TGTGCCAGTGGACAGGACTATGGCTACACCTTC
J gene: TRBJ2-1; clone size: .; D gene: TRBD2; V gene: TRBV5-4; CDR3 protein: CASSSSGNSYNEQFF; CDR3 DNA: TGTGCCAGCAGCTCTAGCGGGAACTCCTACAATGAGCAGTTCTTC
J gene: TRBJ2-1; clone size: .; D gene: .; V gene: TRBV5-8; CDR3 protein: CASSRRDWDYNEQFF; CDR3 DNA: TGTGCCAGCAGTCGAAGGGACTGGGACTACAATGAGCAGTTCTTC
J gene: TRBJ2-3; clone size: .; D gene: .; V gene: TRBV10-3; CDR3 protein: CAISGPQVRDTQYF; CDR3 DNA: TGTGCCATCAGTGGACCGCAGGTCAGGGATACGCAGTATTTT
J gene: TRBJ2-7; clone size: .; D gene: .; V gene: TRBV20-1; CDR3 protein: CSAPGTYEQYF; CDR3 DNA: TGCAGTGCCCCAGGCACCTACGAGCAGTACTTC
J gene: TRBJ1-6; clone size: .; D gene: .; V gene: TRBV5-4; CDR3 protein: CASSLVTGNSPLHF; CDR3 DNA: TGTGCCAGCAGCTTGGTGACAGGCAATTCACCCCTCCACTTT
J gene: TRBJ1-2; clone size: .; D gene: TRBD1; V gene: TRBV9; CDR3 protein: CASSVTGATNYGYTF; CDR3 DNA: TGTGCCAGCAGTGTGACAGGGGCGACTAACTATGGCTACACCTTC
J gene: TRBJ2-1; clone size: .; D gene: .; V gene: TRBV6-5; CDR3 protein: CASSYQPQVNEQFF; CDR3 DNA: TGTGCCAGCAGTTACCAACCCCAGGTCAATGAGCAGTTCTTC
J gene: TRBJ1-1; clone size: .; D gene: TRBD1; V gene: TRBV29-1; CDR3 protein: CSIHRGVRDTEAFF; CDR3 DNA: TGCAGCATTCACAGGGGGGTCAGGGACACTGAAGCTTTCTTT
J gene: TRBJ1-3; clone size: .; D gene: .; V gene: TRBV6-5; CDR3 protein: CASSFRGFPSGNTIYF; CDR3 DNA: TGTGCCAGCAGTTTCAGGGGTTTCCCCTCTGGAAACACCATATATTTT
J gene: TRBJ1-4; clone size: .; D gene: .; V gene: TRBV19; CDR3 protein: CASSIEILGTLGEKLFF; CDR3 DNA: TGTGCCAGTAGTATTGAGATCCTCGGGACATTGGGTGAAAAACTGTTTTTT
J gene: TRBJ2-7; clone size: .; D gene: TRBD1; V gene: TRBV28; CDR3 protein: CASSPYPGQGLYEQYF; CDR3 DNA: TGTGCCAGCAGTCCGTATCCGGGACAGGGCCTCTACGAGCAGTACTTC
J gene: TRBJ2-3; clone size: once; D gene: .; V gene: TRBV7-9; CDR3 protein: CASREPTWGTHTDTQYF; CDR3 DNA: TGTGCCAGCCGAGAGCCGACGTGGGGGACTCACACAGATACGCAGTATTTT
J gene: TRBJ1-5; clone size: .; D gene: .; V gene: TRBV6-6; CDR3 protein: CASSYQQTSNQPQHF; CDR3 DNA: TGTGCCAGCAGTTATCAACAGACTAGCAATCAGCCCCAGCATTTT
J gene: TRBJ1-6; clone size: .; D gene: TRBD1; V gene: TRBV7-9; CDR3 protein: CASSPYDRGSPLHF; CDR3 DNA: TGTGCCAGCAGCCCGTATGACAGGGGTTCACCCCTCCACTTT
J gene: TRBJ2-2; clone size: .; D gene: TRBD1; V gene: TRBV5-1; CDR3 protein: CASSLEYRGSPGELFF; CDR3 DNA: TGCGCCAGCAGCTTGGAGTACAGGGGGTCCCCCGGGGAGCTGTTTTTT
J gene: TRBJ1-1; clone size: .; D gene: .; V gene: TRBV7-6; CDR3 protein: CASSLESVLEGMEQSEAFF; CDR3 DNA: TGTGCCAGCAGCTTAGAATCCGTATTGGAGGGGATGGAACAGAGTGAAGCTTTCTTT
J gene: TRBJ1-2; clone size: .; D gene: .; V gene: TRBV2; CDR3 protein: CASGSGPYGYTF; CDR3 DNA: TGTGCCAGCGGCTCAGGCCCATATGGCTACACCTTC
J gene: TRBJ2-1; clone size: .; D gene: TRBD2; V gene: TRBV5-4; CDR3 protein: CASSQSGTAGNEQFF; CDR3 DNA: TGTGCCAGCAGCCAATCAGGTACAGCGGGGAATGAGCAGTTCTTC